The 28 T cell receptor beta chains below come from one sample, sequenced in a study of early T cells in non-severe SARS-CoV-2 infection listed by TCRdb under 2021. The library was built by means of 5' RACE. Data came from a NextSeq 500. The public sequencing data were trimmed at Q25 with fastp and processed into clonotypes with MiXCR by TCRdb, which kept only in-frame beta chains. Rows with one shared CDR3 protein collapse into an entry with the most common genes and DNA. Within this sample are around 44,000 distinct CDR3 sequences, with around 10% of them counted one time only. The ten most abundant clones make up about 7.7% of the sample. The sequencing input was whole blood. Source of these receptors: an adult who was a healthcare worker with PCR-confirmed SARS-CoV-2 infection or an uninfected control (not recorded which).

This clonotype was seen a handful of times. The V gene is TRBV6-5, the J gene TRBJ1-5; 9 bases are shared with TRBD1. J gave up 3 bases and V 4 bases, and 4 bases lay outside the gene matches. The CDR3 is 15 amino acids. The germline CDR1 and CDR2 sequences are MNHEY and SVGAGI. CDR3 residues: CASSWGQGYNQPQHF. CDR3 coding DNA: TGTGCCAGCAGTTGGGGACAGGGATACAATCAGCCCCAGCATTTT.

The table lists this clonotype with many counts. The chain recombines TRBV2 with TRBJ2-1; D is perhaps TRBD1 (5 bases). The CDR3 extends over 13 amino acids. Trimming removed 7 bases from V and 8 bases from J, with 15 bases in between. Germline V gives CDR1 SNHLY, CDR2 FYNNEI. The CDR3 sequence is CASNPGLVYEQFF. The CDR3 coding sequence is TGTGCCAGCAACCCAGGGTTGGTCTATGAGCAGTTCTTC.

This chain joins TRBV10-3 and TRBJ2-1; D is perhaps TRBD2 (6 bases). The CDR3 extends over 12 amino acids. The germline V gene has CDR1 ENHRY and CDR2 SYGVKD. With 11 bases removed from V and 8 bases from J, the gap between germline ends came to 16 bases. The CDR3 reads CAGGTEFYEQFF. The DNA of the CDR3 is TGTGCCGGAGGGACCGAATTCTATGAGCAGTTCTTC.

This clonotype occurred many times. This chain uses TRBV5-1 with TRBJ2-2; 7 nucleotides match TRBD1. The CDR3 runs 15 residues. With 4 bases clipped from V and 4 bases from J, the junction kept 7 bases outside the gene matches. In germline, CDR1 is SGHRS, CDR2 YFSETQ. The CDR3 region is CASSKDRAGTGELFF. CDR3 in DNA: TGCGCCAGCAGCAAAGACAGGGCGGGCACCGGGGAGCTGTTTTTT.

This clonotype was found a few times. This sequence joins TRBV4-1 and TRBJ1-1, with 8 bases lining up with TRBD1. V lost 0 bases to trimming and J lost 5 bases; unmatched junction nucleotides: 5. CDR1 MGHRA and CDR2 YSYEKL come from the germline V gene. The CDR3 has 15 residues. In DNA form, the CDR3 reads TGCGCCAGCAGCCAAGAGAGGACAGGGCGGACTGAAGCTTTCTTT. Translating gives CASSQERTGRTEAFF.

The table lists this clonotype with many counts. This rearrangement joins TRBV6-4 to TRBJ2-3; D is perhaps TRBD1 or TRBD2 (6 bases each). Germline values: CDR1 MRHNA, CDR2 SNTAGT. Trimming pared 2 bases from V and 4 bases from J, leaving 10 bases between. The CDR3 runs to 14 residues. CDR3 bases: TGTGCCAGCAGTGACAAGGGGGGAGCAGATACGCAGTATTTT. Protein product: CASSDKGGADTQYF.

The chain joins TRBV6-5 to TRBJ2-3; a possible D gene is TRBD2 (5 bases). CDR1 is MNHEY, CDR2 SVGAGI, per germline. The CDR3 consists of 15 residues. The V end lost 0 bases, the J end lost 5 bases, and 12 bases lay between the germline ends. The DNA for the CDR3 is TGTGCCAGCAGTTACTCTAGCGCGACGGGAGATACGCAGTATTTT. Translated: CASSYSSATGDTQYF.

This clonotype was recorded once. The V and J genes are TRBV3-1 and TRBJ2-5; D ambiguous. This CDR3 contains 12 residues. Per germline, CDR1 LGHDT and CDR2 YNNKEL (reference sequence). Trimming left V 1 base short and J 6 bases short, with 6 bases between. The DNA for the CDR3 is TGTGCCAGCAGCCAAGGGGTGAAGACCCAGTACTTC. Its translation is CASSQGVKTQYF.

This clonotype was observed many times. The chain is built from TRBV18 and TRBJ2-3; 7 bases are shared with TRBD1. The V and J ends lost 6 bases and 2 bases, in that order; junction bases with no gene match: 8. The CDR3 covers 15 residues. Germline V CDR1 and CDR2: KGHSH, LQKENI. CDR3 nucleotides: TGTGCCAGCTCCCCCGGGGACAGAATCACAGATACGCAGTATTTT. Protein sequence: CASSPGDRITDTQYF.

This clonotype appeared a few times. The genes are TRBV20-1 and TRBJ1-1; maybe TRBD1 (5 bases). Per germline, CDR1 DFQATT and CDR2 SNEGSKA (reference sequence). The CDR3 runs 12 residues. The DNA for the CDR3 is TGCAGCGCCGCGGAACAGGCCTATGAAGCTTTCTTT. Translating it yields CSAAEQAYEAFF.

Many counts were recorded for this clonotype. The rearrangement uses TRBV20-1 and TRBJ1-5; tentatively, D is TRBD1 (5 bases). The CDR3 has 13 residues. In germline, CDR1 is DFQATT, CDR2 SNEGSKA (reference sequence). V gave up 1 base and J gave up 5 bases, with 9 bases separating them. In DNA, the CDR3 is TGCAGTGCTAGAGCGACAGATTATCAGCCCCAGCATTTT. This sequence encodes CSARATDYQPQHF.

This clonotype was picked up a small number of times. The rearrangement links TRBV29-1 to TRBJ2-2; no reliable D call. Germline V lookup: CDR1 SQVTM, CDR2 ANQGSEA. V was pared by 4 bases and J by 3 bases, with 9 bases between. The CDR3 contains 13 residues. The CDR3 region has the DNA TGCAGCGTTGGAGAACCGGACACCGGGGAGCTGTTTTTT. Translated: CSVGEPDTGELFF.

This clonotype has just a few counts. The chain recombines TRBV11-2 with TRBJ2-1; TRBD2 matches 10 bases. Germline V lookup: CDR1 SGHAT, CDR2 FQNNGV. V trimming: 5 bases; J trimming: 5 bases; junction bases outside the gene matches: 6. This CDR3 has 15 amino acids. The CDR3 nucleotides read TGTGCCAGCAGCCTTCGGACTAGCGGAGACAATGAGCAGTTCTTC. It encodes CASSLRTSGDNEQFF.

This clonotype was picked up a small number of times. The chain uses TRBV5-4 and TRBJ2-1, with a tentative D call TRBD1 (6 bases). CDR3 size: 13 residues. CDR1 and CDR2 from the germline V gene are SGHNT and YYREEE (reference sequence). The germline V and J ends were trimmed by 7 bases and 4 bases, with 12 bases remaining between them. CDR3 coding DNA: TGTGCCAGCCGGACAGTTCCTTACAATGAGCAGTTCTTC. As protein: CASRTVPYNEQFF.

A few counts support this clonotype. J is TRBJ2-4 and V is TRBV27, with D perhaps being TRBD1 or TRBD2 (5 bases each). The CDR3 has 15 amino acids. Trimming took off 6 bases at V and 9 bases at J, with 21 bases between the two ends. The germline CDR1 and CDR2 sequences are MNHEY and SMNVEV (reference sequence). DNA for the CDR3: TGTGCCAGCAGCCCCCCAGTTTCGGGACCAACCATTCAGTACTTC. Its protein is CASSPPVSGPTIQYF.

The chain carries TRBV29-1 and TRBJ2-3; possible D gene TRBD2, 5 bases. Deletions cut 7 bases from V and 5 bases from J, with 10 bases between. Per the germline V gene, CDR1 is SQVTM and CDR2 is ANQGSEA. The CDR3 extends over 11 amino acids. The CDR3 reads CSGTRGDTQYF. DNA for the CDR3: TGCAGCGGGACCCGGGGAGATACGCAGTATTTT.

The CDR3 loop reads CSARPGSTDTQYF. CDR3 nucleotides: TGCAGTGCTAGGCCCGGCAGCACAGATACGCAGTATTTT. The rearrangement joins TRBV20-1 to TRBJ2-3; D gene uncertain. Trimming took off 3 bases at V and 0 bases at J, with 7 bases between the two ends. Germline loops: CDR1 DFQATT, CDR2 SNEGSKA (reference sequence). The CDR3 spans 13 residues.

This clonotype was counted between two and nine times. J is TRBJ2-2 and V is TRBV7-9; tentative D call: TRBD1 (6 bases). Trimming left V 5 bases short and J 1 base short, with 14 bases between. CDR3 length equals 16 residues. From germline, CDR1 is SEHNR and CDR2 FQNEAQ (reference sequence). This CDR3 reads CASSPTGTQNTGELFF. Here the CDR3 DNA reads TGTGCCAGCAGCCCTACCGGGACACAGAACACCGGGGAGCTGTTTTTT.

Remarks on this clonotype: The junction shows a germline mismatch at one end, possibly a read error. The CDR3 nucleotides are TGTGCCGGCAGCGCCACACTACAGGGGCCTCCCGGCTACACCTTC. Translation: CAGSATLQGPPGYTF. This chain links TRBV9 with TRBJ1-2; 7 nucleotides match TRBD1. Germline assignment: CDR1 SGDLS and CDR2 YYNGEE. The CDR3 is made up of 15 amino acids. Full variable domain (outside the CDR3, taken from reference TRBV9 and TRBJ1-2): DSGVTQTPKHLITATGQRVTLRCSPRSGDLSVYWYQQSLDQGLQFLIQYYNGEERAKGNILERFSAQQFPDLHSELNLSSLELGDSALYFCAGSATLQGPPGYTFGSGTRLTVV.

The chain links TRBV9 to TRBJ1-2; TRBD1 aligns across 8 bases. V gave up 4 bases and J gave up 4 bases; unmatched junction bases: 3. Germline CDR1 reads SGDLS; CDR2 reads YYNGEE. This CDR3 region has 13 residues. This chain's CDR3 is CASSKGTGYGYTF. The CDR3 DNA reads as TGTGCCAGCAGCAAAGGGACAGGCTATGGCTACACCTTC.

This clonotype has just a few counts. At one boundary the junction diverges from the germline segment, which might be a read error. The chain recombines TRBV2 with TRBJ1-2; a possible D gene is TRBD1 (6 bases). Looked up from germline, CDR1 is SNHLY and CDR2 is FYNNEI. The CDR3 sequence is 12 residues long. CDR3: CASSPGGASLYF. CDR3 bases: TGTGCCAGCAGCCCTGGGGGGGCGAGCCTCTATTTC.

A few counts support this clonotype. The chain's CDR3 is CASSWPSGAYEQYF. The CDR3 nucleotides are TGTGCCAGCAGCTGGCCTAGCGGCGCCTACGAGCAGTACTTC. This chain joins TRBV5-6 and TRBJ2-7; 7 bases align to TRBD2. Germline V gene lookup returns CDR1 SGHDT and CDR2 YYEEEE. The CDR3 runs 14 residues. The V gene end was trimmed by 3 bases and the J gene end by 2 bases; junction bases not matched to a gene: 5.

This clonotype showed up many times. V is TRBV5-1 and J is TRBJ2-5, with D perhaps matching TRBD1 (6 bases). CDR1 is SGHRS, CDR2 YFSETQ, per germline. V was trimmed by 1 base and J by 3 bases, leaving 7 bases between them. The CDR3 is made up of 13 amino acids. The CDR3 region is CASSLNREETQYF. CDR3 DNA: TGCGCCAGCAGCTTGAACAGGGAAGAGACCCAGTACTTC.

This clonotype showed up just a few times. The chain links TRBV5-1 to TRBJ2-3; D is unresolved. V was clipped by 0 bases and J by 5 bases, with 10 bases between them. The germline V gene encodes CDR1 SGHRS and CDR2 YFSETQ. The CDR3 sequence is 14 residues long. The CDR3: CASSLVLLRDTQYF. The DNA for the CDR3 is TGCGCCAGCAGCTTGGTGTTACTGAGAGATACGCAGTATTTT.

This clonotype showed up many times. The CDR3 DNA follows: TGTGCCAGCAGCTTAGGGCTAGCGGGAGTCACAGATACGCAGTATTTT. Translation gives CASSLGLAGVTDTQYF. V and J are TRBV7-3 and TRBJ2-3, with 10 bases lining up with TRBD2. Trimming took 2 bases from V and 2 from J; bases not matched to a gene: 4. The CDR3 extends over 16 amino acids. The germline V gene encodes CDR1 SGHTA and CDR2 FQGTGA.

This clonotype was seen a handful of times. The CDR3 DNA is TGCAGCGTTGACCAGGGCCGCGAAGCTTTCTTT. Residues: CSVDQGREAFF. The chain has TRBV29-1 and TRBJ1-1; D possibly corresponds to TRBD1 (5 bases). V shed 3 bases and J shed 8 bases, with 10 bases lying between them. This CDR3 spans 11 amino acids. The germline V gene has CDR1 SQVTM and CDR2 ANQGSEA. Full variable domain (rest looked up from reference TRBV29-1 and TRBJ1-1): SAVISQKPSRDICQRGTSLTIQCQVDSQVTMMFWYRQQPGQSLTLIATANQGSEATYESGFVIDKFPISRPNLTFSTLTVSNMSPEDSSIYLCSVDQGREAFFGQGTRLTVV.

The CDR3 bases are TGCAGTGCTAGAGGAACCGGGACTGGCCCCAATCAGCCCCAGCATTTT. Translation gives CSARGTGTGPNQPQHF. This chain joins TRBV20-1 and TRBJ1-5; D possibly corresponds to TRBD1 (5 bases). The V end was cut by 1 base, the J end by 3 bases, with 16 bases between. CDR3 length equals 16 residues. Germline V gene sequence: CDR1 DFQATT, CDR2 SNEGSKA (reference sequence).

The CDR3 coding sequence is TGCAGCGTTCGAGGGGGACTAGCGGGAGGTCGGAATGAGCAGTTCTTC. Protein sequence: CSVRGGLAGGRNEQFF. This chain uses TRBV29-1 with TRBJ2-1, with TRBD2 matching 15 bases. The J segment lost 7 bases and the V segment lost 5 bases, leaving 9 bases of the junction unmatched. Germline values: CDR1 SQVTM, CDR2 ANQGSEA. The CDR3 is 16 residues long.